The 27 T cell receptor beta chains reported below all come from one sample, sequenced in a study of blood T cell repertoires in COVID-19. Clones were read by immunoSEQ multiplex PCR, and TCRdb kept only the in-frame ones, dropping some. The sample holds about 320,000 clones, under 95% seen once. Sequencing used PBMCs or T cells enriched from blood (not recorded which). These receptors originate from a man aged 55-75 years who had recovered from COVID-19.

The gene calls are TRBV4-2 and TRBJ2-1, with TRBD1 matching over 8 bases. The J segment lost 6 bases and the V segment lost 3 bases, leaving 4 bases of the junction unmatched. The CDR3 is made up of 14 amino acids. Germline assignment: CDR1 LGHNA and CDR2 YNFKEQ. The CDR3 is CASSQTDRGNEQFF. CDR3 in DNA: TGTGCCAGCAGCCAGACAGACAGGGGCAATGAGCAGTTCTTC.

The CDR3 loop is CASSAGHFVKPQHF. The CDR3 DNA sequence: TGTGCCAGCAGCGCCGGACACTTCGTTAAGCCCCAGCATTTT. The gene calls are TRBV3-1 (or the pseudogene TRBV3-2) and TRBJ1-5, with D perhaps TRBD1 (5 bases). Trimming removed 5 bases at V and 8 bases at J, with 16 bases between. The CDR3 totals 14 residues. Germline V gene data show CDR1 as LGHDT and CDR2 as YNNKEL (reference sequence).

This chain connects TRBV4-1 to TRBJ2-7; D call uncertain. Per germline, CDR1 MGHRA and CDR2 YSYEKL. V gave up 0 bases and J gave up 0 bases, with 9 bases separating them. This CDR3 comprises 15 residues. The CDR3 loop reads CASSQDSGSSYEQYF. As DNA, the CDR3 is TGCGCCAGCAGCCAAGATTCGGGTAGCTCCTACGAGCAGTACTTC.

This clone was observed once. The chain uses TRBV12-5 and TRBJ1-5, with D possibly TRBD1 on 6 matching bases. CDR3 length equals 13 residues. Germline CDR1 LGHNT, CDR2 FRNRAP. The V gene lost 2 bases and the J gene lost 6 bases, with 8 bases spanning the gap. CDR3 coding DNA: TGTGCTAGTGGTTTGCCACAGGGTCAGCCCCAGCATTTT. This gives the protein CASGLPQGQPQHF.

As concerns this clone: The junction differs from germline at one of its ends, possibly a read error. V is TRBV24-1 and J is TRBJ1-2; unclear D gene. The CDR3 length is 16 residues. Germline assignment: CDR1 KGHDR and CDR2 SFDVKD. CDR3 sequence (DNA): TGTGCCACCAGTGACCCACGGGAGGCGGATAACGATGGCTACACCTTC. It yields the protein CATSDPREADNDGYTF.

The CDR3 is CASKQGSSYNEQFF. In DNA form, the CDR3 reads TGCGCCAGCAAACAGGGTTCATCCTACAATGAGCAGTTCTTC. V is TRBV5-1 and J is TRBJ2-1; the D gene is possibly TRBD1 (6 bases). Between the trimmed V and J ends, which lost 6 bases and 1 base, there was a span of 11 bases. The CDR3 runs 14 residues. The germline CDR1 and CDR2 sequences are SGHRS and YFSETQ.

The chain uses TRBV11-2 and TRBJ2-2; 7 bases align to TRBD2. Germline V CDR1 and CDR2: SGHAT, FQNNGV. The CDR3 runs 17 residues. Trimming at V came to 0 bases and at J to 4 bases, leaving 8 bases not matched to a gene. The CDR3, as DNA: TGTGCCAGCAGCTTAGAATCAAAGCGGGGAGGCACCGGGGAGCTGTTTTTT. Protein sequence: CASSLESKRGGTGELFF.

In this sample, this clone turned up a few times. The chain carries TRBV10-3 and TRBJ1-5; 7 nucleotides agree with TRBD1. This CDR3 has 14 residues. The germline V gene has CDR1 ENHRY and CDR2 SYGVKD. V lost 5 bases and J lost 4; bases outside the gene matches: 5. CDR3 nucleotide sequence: TGTGCCATCAGTCGGGACAGTTCAAATCAGCCCCAGCATTTT. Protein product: CAISRDSSNQPQHF.

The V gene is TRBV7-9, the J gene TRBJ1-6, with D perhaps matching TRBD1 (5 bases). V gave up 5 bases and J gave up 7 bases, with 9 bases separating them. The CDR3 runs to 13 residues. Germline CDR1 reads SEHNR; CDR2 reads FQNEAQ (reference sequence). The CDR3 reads CASSPQGNSPLHF. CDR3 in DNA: TGTGCCAGCAGCCCTCAGGGAAATTCACCCCTCCACTTT.

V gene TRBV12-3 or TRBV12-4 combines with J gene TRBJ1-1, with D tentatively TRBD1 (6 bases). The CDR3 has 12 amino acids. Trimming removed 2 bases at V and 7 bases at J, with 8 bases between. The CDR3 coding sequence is TGTGCCAGCAGTTTAAGGGGGGGTGAAGCTTTCTTT. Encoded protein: CASSLRGGEAFF.

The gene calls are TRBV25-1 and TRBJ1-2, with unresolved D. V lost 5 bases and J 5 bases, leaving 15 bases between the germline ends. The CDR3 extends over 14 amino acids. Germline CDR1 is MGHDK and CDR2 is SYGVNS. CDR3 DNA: TGTGCCAGCAGTCGAGGGTCCATGGGGTATGGCTACACCTTC. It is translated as CASSRGSMGYGYTF.

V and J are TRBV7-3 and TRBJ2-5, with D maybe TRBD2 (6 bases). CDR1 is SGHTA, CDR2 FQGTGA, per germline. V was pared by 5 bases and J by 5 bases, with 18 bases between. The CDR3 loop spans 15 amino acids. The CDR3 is CASSRSSGVGETQYF. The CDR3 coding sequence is TGTGCCAGCAGCCGTTCCTCGGGGGTAGGGGAGACCCAGTACTTC. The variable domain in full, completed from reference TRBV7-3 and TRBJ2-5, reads GAGVSQTPSNKVTEKGKYVELRCDPISGHTALYWYRQSLGQGPEFLIYFQGTGAADDSGLPNDRFFAVRPEGSVSTLKIQRTERGDSAVYLCASSRSSGVGETQYFGPGTRLLVL.

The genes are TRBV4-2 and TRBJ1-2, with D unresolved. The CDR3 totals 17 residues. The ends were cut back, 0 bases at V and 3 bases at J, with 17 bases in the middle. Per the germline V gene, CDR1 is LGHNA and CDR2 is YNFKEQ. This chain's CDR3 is CASSQDPVRGRDYGYTF. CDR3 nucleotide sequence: TGTGCCAGCAGCCAAGACCCCGTTCGAGGCAGAGACTATGGCTACACCTTC.

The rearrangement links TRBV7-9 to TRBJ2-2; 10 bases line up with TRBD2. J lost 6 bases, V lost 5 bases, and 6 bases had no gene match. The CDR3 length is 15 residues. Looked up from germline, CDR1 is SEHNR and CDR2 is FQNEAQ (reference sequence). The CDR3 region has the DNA TGTGCCAGCAGCGGTAGCGGGGGGCAAGCCGGGGAGCTGTTTTTT. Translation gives CASSGSGGQAGELFF.

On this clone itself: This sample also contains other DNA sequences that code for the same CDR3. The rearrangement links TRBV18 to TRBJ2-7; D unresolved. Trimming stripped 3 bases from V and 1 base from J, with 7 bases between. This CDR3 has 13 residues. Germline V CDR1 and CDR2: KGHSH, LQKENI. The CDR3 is CASSPGVSYEQYF. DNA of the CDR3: TGTGCCAGCTCACCGGGCGTTTCCTACGAGCAGTACTTC. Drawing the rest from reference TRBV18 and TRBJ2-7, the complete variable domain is NAGVMQNPRHLVRRRGQEARLRCSPMKGHSHVYWYRQLPEEGLKFMVYLQKENIIDESGMPKERFSAEFPKEGPSILRIQQVVRGDSAAYFCASSPGVSYEQYFGPGTRLTVT.

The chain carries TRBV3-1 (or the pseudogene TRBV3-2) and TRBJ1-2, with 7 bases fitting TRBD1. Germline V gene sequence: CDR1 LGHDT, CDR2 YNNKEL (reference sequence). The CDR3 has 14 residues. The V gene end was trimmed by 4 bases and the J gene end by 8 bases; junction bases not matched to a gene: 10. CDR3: CASSPLVDRVGYTF. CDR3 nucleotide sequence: TGTGCCAGCAGCCCCCTTGTAGACAGGGTCGGCTACACCTTC.

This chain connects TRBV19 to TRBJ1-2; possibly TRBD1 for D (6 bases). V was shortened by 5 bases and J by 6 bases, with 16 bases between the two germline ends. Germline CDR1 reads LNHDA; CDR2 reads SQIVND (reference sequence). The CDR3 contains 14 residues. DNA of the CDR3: TGTGCCAGTAGTTTAAACAGGGAGTGGGATGGCTACACCTTC. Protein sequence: CASSLNREWDGYTF.

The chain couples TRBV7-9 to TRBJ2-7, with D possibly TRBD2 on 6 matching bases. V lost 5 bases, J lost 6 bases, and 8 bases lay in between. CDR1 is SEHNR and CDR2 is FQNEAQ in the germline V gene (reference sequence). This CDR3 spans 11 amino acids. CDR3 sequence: CASSAGFEQYF. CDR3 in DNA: TGTGCCAGCAGCGCGGGGTTCGAGCAGTACTTC. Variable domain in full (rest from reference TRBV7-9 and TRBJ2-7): DTGVSQNPRHKITKRGQNVTFRCDPISEHNRLYWYRQTLGQGPEFLTYFQNEAQLEKSRLLSDRFSAERPKGSFSTLEIQRTEQGDSAMYLCASSAGFEQYFGPGTRLTVT.

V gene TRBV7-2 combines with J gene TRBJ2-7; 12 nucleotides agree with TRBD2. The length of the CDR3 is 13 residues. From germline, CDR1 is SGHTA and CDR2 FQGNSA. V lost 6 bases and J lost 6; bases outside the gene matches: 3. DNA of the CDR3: TGTGCCAGCAGGTGGACTAGCGGGACCGAGCAGTACTTC. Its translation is CASRWTSGTEQYF.

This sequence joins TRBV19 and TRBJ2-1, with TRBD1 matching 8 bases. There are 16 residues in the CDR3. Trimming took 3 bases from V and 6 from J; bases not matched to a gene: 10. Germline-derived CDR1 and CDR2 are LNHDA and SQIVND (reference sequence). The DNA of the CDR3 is TGTGCCAGTAGTATGGCAGGACAGGGCCCCCTCAATGAGCAGTTCTTC. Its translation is CASSMAGQGPLNEQFF.

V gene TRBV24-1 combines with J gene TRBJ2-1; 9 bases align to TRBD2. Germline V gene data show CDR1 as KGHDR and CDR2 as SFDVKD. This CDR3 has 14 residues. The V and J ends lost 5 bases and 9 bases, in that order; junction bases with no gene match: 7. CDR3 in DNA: TGTGCCACCAGTGGCCCTAGCGGGATTGGTGAGCAGTTCTTC. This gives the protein CATSGPSGIGEQFF.

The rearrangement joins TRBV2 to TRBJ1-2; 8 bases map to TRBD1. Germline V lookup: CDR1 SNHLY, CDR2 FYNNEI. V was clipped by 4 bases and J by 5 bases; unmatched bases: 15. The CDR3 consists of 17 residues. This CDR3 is CASSVYRDRNLIYGYTF. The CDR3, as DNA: TGTGCCAGCAGTGTCTACCGGGACAGGAACTTAATATATGGCTACACCTTC.

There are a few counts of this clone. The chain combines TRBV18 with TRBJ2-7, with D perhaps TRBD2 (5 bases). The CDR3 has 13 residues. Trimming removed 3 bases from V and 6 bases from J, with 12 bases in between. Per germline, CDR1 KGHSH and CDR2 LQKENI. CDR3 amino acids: CASSPGSASEQYF. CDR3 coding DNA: TGTGCCAGCTCACCGGGTAGCGCCAGCGAGCAGTACTTC.

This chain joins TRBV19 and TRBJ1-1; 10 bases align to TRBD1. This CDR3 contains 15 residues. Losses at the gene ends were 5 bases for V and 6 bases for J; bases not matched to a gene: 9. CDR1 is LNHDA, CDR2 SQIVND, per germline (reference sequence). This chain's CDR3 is CASSYGQGGMAEAFF. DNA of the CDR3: TGTGCCAGTAGTTACGGACAGGGGGGTATGGCTGAAGCTTTCTTT.

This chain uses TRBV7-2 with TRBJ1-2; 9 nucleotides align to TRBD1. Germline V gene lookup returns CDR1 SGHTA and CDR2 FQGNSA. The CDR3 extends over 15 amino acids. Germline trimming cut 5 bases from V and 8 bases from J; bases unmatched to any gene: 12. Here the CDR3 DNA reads TGTGCCAGCAGCCGTGACCGGGACAGGGCCGGAGGCTACACCTTC. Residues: CASSRDRDRAGGYTF.

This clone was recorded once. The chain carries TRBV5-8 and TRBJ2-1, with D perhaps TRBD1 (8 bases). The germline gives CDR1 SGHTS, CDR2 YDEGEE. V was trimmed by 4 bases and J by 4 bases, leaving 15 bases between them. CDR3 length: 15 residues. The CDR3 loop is CASSKTGEGYNEQFF. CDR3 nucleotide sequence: TGTGCCAGCAGCAAGACAGGGGAGGGTTACAATGAGCAGTTCTTC.

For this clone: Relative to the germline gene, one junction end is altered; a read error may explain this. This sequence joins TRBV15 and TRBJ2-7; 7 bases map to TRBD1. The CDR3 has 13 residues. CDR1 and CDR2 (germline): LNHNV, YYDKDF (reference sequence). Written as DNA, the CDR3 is TGTGCCACCAGCGGAGACAGGGCCTACGAGCAGTACTTC. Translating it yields CATSGDRAYEQYF.